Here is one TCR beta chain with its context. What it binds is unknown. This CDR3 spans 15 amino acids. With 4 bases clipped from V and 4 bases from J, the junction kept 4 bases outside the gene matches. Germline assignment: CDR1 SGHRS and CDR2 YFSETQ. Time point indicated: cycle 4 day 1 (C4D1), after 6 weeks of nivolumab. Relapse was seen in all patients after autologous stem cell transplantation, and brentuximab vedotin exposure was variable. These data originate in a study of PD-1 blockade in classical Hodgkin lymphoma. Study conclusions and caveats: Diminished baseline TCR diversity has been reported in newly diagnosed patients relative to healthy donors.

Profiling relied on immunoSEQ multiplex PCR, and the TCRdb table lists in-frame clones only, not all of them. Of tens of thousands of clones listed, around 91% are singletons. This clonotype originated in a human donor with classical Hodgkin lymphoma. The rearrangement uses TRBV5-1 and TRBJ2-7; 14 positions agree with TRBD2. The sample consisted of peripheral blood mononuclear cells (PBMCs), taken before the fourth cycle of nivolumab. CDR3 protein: CASSPRTSGRYEQYF. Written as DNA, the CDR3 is TGCGCCAGCAGCCCAAGGACTAGCGGGAGGTACGAGCAGTACTTC.